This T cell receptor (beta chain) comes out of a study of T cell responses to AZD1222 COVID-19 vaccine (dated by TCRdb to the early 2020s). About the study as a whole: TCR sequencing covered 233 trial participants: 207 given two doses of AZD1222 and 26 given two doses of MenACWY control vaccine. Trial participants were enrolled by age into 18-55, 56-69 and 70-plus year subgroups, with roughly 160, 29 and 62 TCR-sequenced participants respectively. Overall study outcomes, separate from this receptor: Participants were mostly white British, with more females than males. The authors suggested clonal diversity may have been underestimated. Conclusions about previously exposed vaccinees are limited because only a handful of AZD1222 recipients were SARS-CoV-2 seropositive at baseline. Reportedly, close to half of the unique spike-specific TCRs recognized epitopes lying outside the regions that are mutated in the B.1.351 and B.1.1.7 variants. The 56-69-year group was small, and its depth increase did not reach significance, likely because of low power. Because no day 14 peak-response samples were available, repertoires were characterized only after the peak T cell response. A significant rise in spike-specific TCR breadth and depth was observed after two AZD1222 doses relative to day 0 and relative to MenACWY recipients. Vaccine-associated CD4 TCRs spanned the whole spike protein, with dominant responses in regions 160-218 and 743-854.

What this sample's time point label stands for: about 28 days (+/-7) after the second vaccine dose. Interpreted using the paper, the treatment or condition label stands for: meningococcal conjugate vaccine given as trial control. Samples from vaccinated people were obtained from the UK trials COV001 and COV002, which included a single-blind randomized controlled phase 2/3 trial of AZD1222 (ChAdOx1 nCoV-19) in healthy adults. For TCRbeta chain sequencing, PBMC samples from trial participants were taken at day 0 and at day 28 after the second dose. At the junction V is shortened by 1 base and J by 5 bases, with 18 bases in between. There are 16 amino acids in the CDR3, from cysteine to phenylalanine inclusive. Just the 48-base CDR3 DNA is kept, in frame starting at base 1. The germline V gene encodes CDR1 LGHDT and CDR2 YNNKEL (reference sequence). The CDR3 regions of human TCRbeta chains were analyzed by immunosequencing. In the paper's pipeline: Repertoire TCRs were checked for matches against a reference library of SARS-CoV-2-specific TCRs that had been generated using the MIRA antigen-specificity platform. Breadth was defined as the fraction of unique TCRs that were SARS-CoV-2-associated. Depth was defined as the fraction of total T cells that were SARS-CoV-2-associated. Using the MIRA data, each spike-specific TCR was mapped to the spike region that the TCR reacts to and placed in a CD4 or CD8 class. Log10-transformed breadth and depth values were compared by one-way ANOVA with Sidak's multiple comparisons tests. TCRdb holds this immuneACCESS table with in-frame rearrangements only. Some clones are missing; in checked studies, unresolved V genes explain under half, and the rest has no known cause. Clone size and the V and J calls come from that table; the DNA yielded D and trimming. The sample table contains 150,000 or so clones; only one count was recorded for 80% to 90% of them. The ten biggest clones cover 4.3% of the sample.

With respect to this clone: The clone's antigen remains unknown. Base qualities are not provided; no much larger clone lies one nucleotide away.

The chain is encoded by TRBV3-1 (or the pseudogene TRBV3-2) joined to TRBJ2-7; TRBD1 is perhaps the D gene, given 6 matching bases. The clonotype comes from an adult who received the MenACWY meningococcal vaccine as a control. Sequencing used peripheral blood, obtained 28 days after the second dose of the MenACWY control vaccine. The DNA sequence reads TGTGCCAGCAGCCAAGCGGGACAAGATGGAAGGCACGAGCAGTACTTC. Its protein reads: CASSQAGQDGRHEQYF.